A selection of T cell receptor beta chains follows, all from one sample in a study of cytomegalovirus exposure and HLA in healthy donors. The data were produced by immunoSEQ multiplex PCR, yet TCRdb's version contains in-frame clones alone and is incomplete. This sample carries approximately 150,000 clones, roughly 87% of them seen once, and the ten largest clones take less than 5.5%. The sequencing input was PBMCs. The receptor source for this set is a man between 18 and 35 years old in good health and CMV-seropositive. CDR3s include the opening cysteine and the closing phenylalanine or tryptophan. D genes are given only for firm matches. Part of the rows lack a size; the others show once, few, many or a class for expanded clones.

j_call d_call clone_size v_call cdr3_nt cdr3_aa
TRBJ1-2 NA NA TRBV2 TGTGCCAGCAGCGCCCTTGAGAGAGGGAGCTATGGCTACACCTTC CASSALERGSYGYTF
TRBJ1-2 NA NA TRBV10-3 TGTGCCATCAAAGACAGTTCATTTCAGGACTATGGCTACACCTTC CAIKDSSFQDYGYTF
TRBJ1-5 NA NA TRBV2 TGTGCCAGCAGTCGAACAGGGTTGGAGCCCCAGCATTTT CASSRTGLEPQHF
TRBJ2-7 TRBD2 few TRBV6-1 TGTGCCAGCAGGTACGCGGGAGCGAGTGACGAGCAGTACTTC CASRYAGASDEQYF
TRBJ2-1 NA NA TRBV29-1 TGCAGCGTTGTTATTGGCGAGCAGTTCTTC CSVVIGEQFF
TRBJ1-1 TRBD1 NA TRBV6-1 TGTGCCAGCATCCGAGGACAGGGCGACAACACTGAAGCTTTCTTT CASIRGQGDNTEAFF
TRBJ2-2 TRBD2 NA TRBV10-3 TGTGCCATCAGTGAGTCGAATCACGGGGGGACCGGGGAGCTGTTTTTT CAISESNHGGTGELFF
TRBJ2-1 TRBD1 NA TRBV5-1 TGCGCCAGCAGCCTCGGGACAGGGAGGGACAATGAGCAGTTCTTC CASSLGTGRDNEQFF
TRBJ1-6 NA NA TRBV14 TGTGCCAGCCAGCGGTTCTATAATTCACCCCTCCACTTT CASQRFYNSPLHF
TRBJ1-5 TRBD1 NA TRBV30 TGTGCCTGGGGGGACAGCGGTGATCAGCCCCAGCATTTT CAWGDSGDQPQHF
TRBJ1-1 NA NA TRBV2 TGTGCCAGCAGGAGGATCAGTGGGAACACTGAAGCTTTCTTT CASRRISGNTEAFF
TRBJ2-1 TRBD2 NA TRBV11-3 TGTGCCAGCAGCTTTAGCGGGGTTTACAATGAGCAGTTCTTC CASSFSGVYNEQFF
TRBJ1-2 NA NA TRBV5-1 TGCGCCAGCAGCTTTACAGTGAGCTATGGCTACACCTTC CASSFTVSYGYTF
TRBJ2-3 NA NA TRBV18 TGTGCCAGCTCACCAGGGCAGATTCACACAGATACGCAGTATTTT CASSPGQIHTDTQYF